This T cell receptor beta chain is drawn from a study of blood T cells in healthy people across ages. A sample-barcoded 5' primer and a J-beta primer mix were used in a second PCR of about 6 to 11 cycles. TCRdb re-derived calls from the 5' RACE reads in MiXCR, one entry per CDR3 protein. This table holds hundreds of thousands of distinct CDR3 sequences, 35% to 40% found once. The sequence came from a young man in good health. Sequenced: blood.

CDR3 sequence: CASSLIGPRAGNTIYF. As DNA, the CDR3 is TGCGCCAGCAGCTTGATAGGGCCGAGAGCTGGAAACACCATATATTTT. The chain is built from TRBV5-1 and TRBJ1-3; D call uncertain. Trimming left V 1 base short and J 2 bases short, with 13 bases between. The CDR3 length is 16 residues. Germline CDR1 and CDR2: SGHRS and YFSETQ.